Presented here are 13 T cell receptor beta chains from one specimen sequenced in a study of read filtering for tumor transcriptome and immune sequencing. This library used about 400 ng RNA and molecular barcoded adaptors spanning alpha/delta and beta/gamma chains. From the reads, TCRdb called clonotypes with MiXCR, one entry per CDR3 protein. The sample contains fewer than 150,000 distinct CDR3 sequences, under 15% of which appear only once. Sequencing used a population of CD138-negative cells sorted from bone marrow. Source of these receptors: a donor aged 40 or over with multiple myeloma.

The sample holds many counts of this clonotype. V usage is TRBV9 and J usage is TRBJ2-2; 7 bases agree with TRBD1. This CDR3 spans 15 amino acids. V lost 3 bases and J lost 4; bases outside the gene matches: 6. Germline loops: CDR1 SGDLS, CDR2 YYNGEE. This CDR3 reads CASSAPGTATGELFF. DNA for the CDR3: TGTGCCAGCAGCGCCCCCGGGACAGCCACCGGGGAGCTGTTTTTT.

The table lists this clonotype with a few counts. The chain couples TRBV7-2 to TRBJ2-5, with unresolved D. Germline V gene sequence: CDR1 SGHTA, CDR2 FQGNSA. Trimming stripped 5 bases from V and 5 bases from J, with 18 bases between. The CDR3 runs 15 residues. CDR3 sequence (DNA): TGTGCCAGCAGCAGCCAGGACCGGGCAGCGGAGACCCAGTACTTC. Protein sequence: CASSSQDRAAETQYF.

This clonotype showed up just a few times. This sequence joins TRBV2 and TRBJ2-1; 9 nucleotides match TRBD2. The CDR3 consists of 14 residues. The J segment lost 6 bases and the V segment lost 11 bases, leaving 11 bases of the junction unmatched. The germline V gene encodes CDR1 SNHLY and CDR2 FYNNEI. The CDR3 protein is CARSPTSGVNEQFF. For the CDR3, the DNA is TGTGCCCGCTCCCCGACTAGCGGTGTCAATGAGCAGTTCTTC. The whole variable domain, remainder taken from reference TRBV2 and TRBJ2-1, is EPEVTQTPSHQVTQMGQEVILRCVPISNHLYFYWYRQILGQKVEFLVSFYNNEISEKSEIFDDQFSVERPDGSNFTLKIRSTKLEDSAMYFCARSPTSGVNEQFFGPGTRLTVL.

This clonotype was counted a single time. This rearrangement joins TRBV5-1 to TRBJ2-5, with a tentative D call TRBD1 (6 bases). This CDR3 has 14 amino acids. V was shortened by 0 bases and J by 5 bases, with 11 bases between the two germline ends. Germline CDR1 reads SGHRS; CDR2 reads YFSETQ. The CDR3 here is CASSLGTANETQYF. CDR3 DNA: TGCGCCAGCAGCTTGGGGACAGCCAATGAGACCCAGTACTTC.

This clonotype was counted ten times or more. The J gene is TRBJ2-5, the V gene TRBV20-1; 11 nucleotides line up with TRBD1. The germline V gene encodes CDR1 DFQATT and CDR2 SNEGSKA (reference sequence). This CDR3 has 15 amino acids. The ends lost 6 bases at V and 1 base at J; junction bases unmatched: 7. For the CDR3, the DNA is TGCAGTGCGCATACCGGGACAGGGGGCCAAGAGACCCAGTACTTC. Amino acid sequence: CSAHTGTGGQETQYF.

This clonotype was picked up many times. This chain links TRBV7-9 with TRBJ2-7, with D possibly matching TRBD2 (6 bases). V was shortened by 2 bases and J by 5 bases, with 7 bases between the two germline ends. The CDR3 runs 12 residues. Germline CDR1 is SEHNR and CDR2 is FQNEAQ (reference sequence). The CDR3: CASSLRRDEQYF. CDR3 bases: TGTGCCAGCAGCTTAAGGAGGGACGAGCAGTACTTC. The complete variable domain, with remaining parts taken from reference TRBV7-9 and TRBJ2-7, reads DTGVSQNPRHKITKRGQNVTFRCDPISEHNRLYWYRQTLGQGPEFLTYFQNEAQLEKSRLLSDRFSAERPKGSFSTLEIQRTEQGDSAMYLCASSLRRDEQYFGPGTRLTVT.

This clonotype was counted between two and nine times. The genes are TRBV11-2 and TRBJ2-2; the match to TRBD1 covers 8 bases. The CDR3 sequence is 16 residues long. CDR1 and CDR2 (germline): SGHAT, FQNNGV. With 0 bases clipped from V and 9 bases from J, the junction kept 9 bases outside the gene matches. Here the CDR3 DNA reads TGTGCCAGCAGCTTAGATCTCGGACAGGGCTATCGGGAGCTGTTTTTT. It encodes CASSLDLGQGYRELFF.

This clonotype was detected many times. V gene TRBV7-2 combines with J gene TRBJ1-1; 8 positions match TRBD1. The CDR3 sequence is 14 residues long. Per the germline V gene, CDR1 is SGHTA and CDR2 is FQGNSA. V lost 5 bases to trimming and J lost 3 bases; unmatched junction nucleotides: 5. CDR3: CASSTRGQDTEAFF. In DNA, the CDR3 is TGTGCCAGCAGCACCAGGGGGCAGGACACTGAAGCTTTCTTT.

In this sample, this clonotype turned up many times. In nucleotides, the CDR3 is TGCGCCAGCAGCTCTTCCCCAGGGGGCGCTGGGGCAACAGCGCGGAACACTGAAGCTTTCTTT. Its protein is CASSSSPGGAGATARNTEAFF. The rearrangement joins TRBV5-1 to TRBJ1-1; 8 bases map to TRBD1. The ends lost 3 bases at V and 1 base at J; junction bases unmatched: 23. CDR1 is SGHRS, CDR2 YFSETQ, per germline. The CDR3 length is 21 residues.

This clonotype turned up a few times. The junction differs from germline at one of its ends, possibly a read error. The chain recombines TRBV29-1 with TRBJ1-1; D is perhaps TRBD1 (5 bases). The CDR3 covers 13 residues. CDR1 is SQVTM, CDR2 ANQGSEA, per germline. CDR3 nucleotides: TGCAGCGTTTTTGAACAAATGGACACCGAAGCTTTCTTT. Encoded protein: CSVFEQMDTEAFF.

A word on this clonotype: A much larger clone lies one base from this, so it may be a read error. The J gene is TRBJ1-5, the V gene TRBV20-1, with 7 nucleotides matching TRBD1. Germline V CDR1 and CDR2: DFQATT, SNEGSKA (reference sequence). The CDR3 is made up of 15 amino acids. Trimming at V came to 7 bases and at J to 3 bases, leaving 12 bases not matched to a gene. The CDR3 here is CSGRAGGGNNQPQHF. CDR3 nucleotides: TGCAGTGGCCGGGCAGGGGGAGGGAACAATCAGCCCCAGCATTTT.

As to this clonotype: A much larger clone differs by one base, so this may be a read error. The rearrangement links TRBV20-1 to TRBJ2-3; D is unresolved. Germline CDR1 and CDR2: DFQATT and SNEGSKA (reference sequence). This CDR3 has 11 residues. CDR3 nucleotide sequence: TGCAGTGCTAGCGGCACAGATTCGCAGTATTTT. Amino acid sequence: CSASGTDSQYF.

This clonotype came up many times. This rearrangement joins TRBV11-1 to TRBJ1-1; D not resolved. This CDR3 region has 14 residues. Trimming removed 1 base from V and 3 bases from J, with 9 bases in between. Germline V lookup: CDR1 SGHAT, CDR2 FQDESV (reference sequence). For the CDR3, the DNA is TGTGCCAGCAGCTTAGATTCCTGGGACACTGAAGCTTTCTTT. This translates into CASSLDSWDTEAFF.